Below, 23 T cell receptor beta chains from the same sample are listed, as sequenced in a study of T cell repertoires in cytomegalovirus infection. No antigens are known for them. TCRdb ran MiXCR on the reads and lists one entry per CDR3 protein. This repertoire shows around 800,000 distinct CDR3 sequences, 30% to 35% found once; its top ten account for around 12%. The specimen comprised cultured CD8+ T cells from PBMCs, sampled from culture after CMV antigen stimulation. These receptors came from a human donor in good health (CMV status not recorded). Some clones in this sample may be carry-over from other donors' samples.

The chain has TRBV20-1 and TRBJ1-2; 7 nucleotides line up with TRBD1. Germline CDR1 reads DFQATT; CDR2 reads SNEGSKA (reference sequence). The length of the CDR3 is 12 residues. V dropped 7 bases and J dropped 8; count of bases not matched to a gene: 10. The CDR3 sequence is CSVRTGKRGYTF. The DNA of the CDR3 is TGCAGTGTTAGGACAGGAAAAAGGGGCTACACCTTC.

The chain joins TRBV7-6 to TRBJ2-7, with 7 bases matching TRBD1. Germline V gene lookup returns CDR1 SGHVS and CDR2 FNYEAQ. The CDR3 extends over 12 amino acids. Unmatched junction bases numbered 3, after V lost 5 bases and J lost 5 bases. CDR3 sequence reads: CASSHRGHEQYF. For the CDR3, the DNA is TGTGCCAGCAGCCACAGGGGCCACGAGCAGTACTTC.

The CDR3 is CASSVNYRGSTEAFF. The DNA of the CDR3 is TGTGCCAGCAGCGTGAACTACAGGGGGAGCACTGAAGCTTTCTTT. V is TRBV5-8 and J is TRBJ1-1; 8 bases are a match to TRBD1. The J segment lost 4 bases and the V segment lost 4 bases, leaving 9 bases of the junction unmatched. The CDR3 extends over 15 amino acids. Germline CDR1 SGHTS, CDR2 YDEGEE.

The chain carries TRBV7-9 and TRBJ1-2, with 8 bases matching TRBD1. The V segment lost 0 bases and the J segment 7 bases; nucleotides outside the gene matches: 7. The CDR3 totals 15 residues. In germline, CDR1 is SEHNR, CDR2 FQNEAQ (reference sequence). CDR3 protein: CASSLARQGSSGYTF. The CDR3 nucleotides read TGTGCCAGCAGCTTAGCTCGACAGGGGAGCTCTGGCTACACCTTC. The full variable domain, completed using reference TRBV7-9 and TRBJ1-2, is DTGVSQNPRHKITKRGQNVTFRCDPISEHNRLYWYRQTLGQGPEFLTYFQNEAQLEKSRLLSDRFSAERPKGSFSTLEIQRTEQGDSAMYLCASSLARQGSSGYTFGSGTRLTVV.

The rearrangement uses TRBV19 and TRBJ2-7, with no clear D. Looked up from germline, CDR1 is LNHDA and CDR2 is SQIVND (reference sequence). CDR3 size: 13 residues. V was trimmed by 5 bases and J by 2 bases, leaving 10 bases between them. The CDR3 DNA is TGTGCCAGTAGTTCCGGCAGTGCCTACGAGCAGTACTTC. Translating gives CASSSGSAYEQYF.

As regards this clonotype: Just one base apart from a much larger clone, this may be a read error. The chain has TRBV7-6 and TRBJ2-1; D perhaps matches TRBD2 (6 bases). CDR1 is SGHVS, CDR2 FNYEAQ, per germline. Between the trimmed V and J ends, which lost 4 bases and 0 bases, there was a span of 16 bases. The CDR3 length is 17 residues. The CDR3 region has the DNA TGTGCCAGCAGCTCGAGTAGAACGGGGGACTCCTACAATGAGCAGTTCTTC. Translating gives CASSSSRTGDSYNEQFF.

The chain has TRBV5-6 and TRBJ1-2; D ambiguous. With 0 bases removed from V and 6 bases from J, the gap between germline ends came to 21 bases. Germline CDR1 and CDR2: SGHDT and YYEEEE. The CDR3 is 17 residues long. The CDR3 is CASSLAESGVQPHGYTF. The CDR3 DNA is TGTGCCAGCAGCTTGGCCGAGTCAGGCGTACAACCCCATGGCTACACCTTC.

The chain combines TRBV19 with TRBJ1-1; D is unclear. The V end was cut by 6 bases, the J end by 1 base, with 9 bases between. This CDR3 is 13 amino acids long. CDR1 LNHDA and CDR2 SQIVND come from the germline V gene (reference sequence). DNA for the CDR3: TGTGCCAGTAGGACTCAGAGGAACACTGAAGCTTTCTTT. It specifies CASRTQRNTEAFF.

Comment on this clonotype: The junction shows a germline mismatch at one end, possibly a read error. The CDR3 sequence is CASSVTSIGTQYF. The CDR3 coding sequence is TGTGCTAGCAGCGTTACTTCCATCGGGACGCAGTATTTT. The V call is TRBV7-7, the J call TRBJ2-3; D is uncertain. The CDR3 runs to 13 residues. CDR1 SSHAT and CDR2 FNYEAQ come from the germline V gene (reference sequence).

In its sample, this clonotype was seen a few times. CDR3 coding DNA: TGTGCCAGCAGCGTGACTATAGCGGGGGCCTCCACAGATACGCAGTATTTT. The encoded protein is CASSVTIAGASTDTQYF. The chain couples TRBV7-6 to TRBJ2-3; 9 bases match TRBD2. Germline V gene sequence: CDR1 SGHVS, CDR2 FNYEAQ. This CDR3 comprises 17 residues. With 5 bases clipped from V and 2 bases from J, the junction kept 11 bases outside the gene matches.

This clonotype was seen many times. Written as DNA, the CDR3 is TGTGCCAGCAGCCCTCGCCTGGGACAGGGGTATAGCAATCAGCCCCAGCATTTT. It yields the protein CASSPRLGQGYSNQPQHF. V gene TRBV7-2 combines with J gene TRBJ1-5; TRBD1 matches at 10 bases. V dropped 5 bases and J dropped 0; count of bases not matched to a gene: 10. Looked up from germline, CDR1 is SGHTA and CDR2 is FQGNSA. This CDR3 spans 18 amino acids.

This clonotype came up many times. The chain joins TRBV6-1 to TRBJ2-1, with TRBD2 matching 10 bases. CDR1 MNHNS and CDR2 SASEGT come from the germline V gene. V lost 4 bases and J lost 0; bases outside the gene matches: 6. The CDR3 has 17 amino acids. The CDR3 nucleotides read TGTGCCAGCAGTGGAACTAGCGGGGCGAGCTCCTACAATGAGCAGTTCTTC. The encoded protein is CASSGTSGASSYNEQFF.

The V gene is TRBV5-8, the J gene TRBJ1-5, with D possibly matching TRBD1 (5 bases). Germline V gives CDR1 SGHTS, CDR2 YDEGEE. The V end lost 4 bases, the J end lost 3 bases, and 14 bases lay between the germline ends. The CDR3 loop spans 15 amino acids. The CDR3 spells CASSPYSQVNQPQHF. For the CDR3, the DNA is TGTGCCAGCAGCCCTTACTCACAGGTCAATCAGCCCCAGCATTTT. The entire variable domain, with the rest obtained from reference TRBV5-8 and TRBJ1-5, is as follows: EAGVTQSPTHLIKTRGQQATLRCSPISGHTSVYWYQQALGLGLQFLLWYDEGEERNRGNFPPRFSGRQFPNYSSELNVNALELEDSALYLCASSPYSQVNQPQHFGDGTRLSIL.

V usage is TRBV9 and J usage is TRBJ2-3, with 7 bases aligning to TRBD1. Germline trimming cut 0 bases from V and 6 bases from J; bases unmatched to any gene: 7. There are 15 residues in the CDR3. CDR1 SGDLS and CDR2 YYNGEE come from the germline V gene. The CDR3 spells CASSVADRVRDTQYF. The CDR3 region has the DNA TGTGCCAGCAGCGTAGCAGACAGGGTACGCGATACGCAGTATTTT.

J is TRBJ2-2 and V is TRBV6-1, with D possibly TRBD1 on 5 matching bases. The V and J ends lost 9 bases and 5 bases respectively, with 16 bases between them. The CDR3 totals 14 residues. Per germline, CDR1 MNHNS and CDR2 SASEGT. Here the CDR3 reads CASAPLGATGELFF. CDR3 DNA sequence: TGTGCCAGTGCCCCCCTAGGGGCTACCGGGGAGCTGTTTTTT.

J is TRBJ2-1 and V is TRBV6-5; D call uncertain. The CDR3 totals 15 residues. Trimming pared 0 bases from V and 9 bases from J, leaving 15 bases between. In germline, CDR1 is MNHEY, CDR2 SVGAGI. CDR3 nucleotide sequence: TGTGCCAGCAGTTACTCGCCCCCCGGCGGAGTTGAGCAGTTCTTC. It specifies CASSYSPPGGVEQFF.

On this clonotype itself: This could be a read error, since a much larger clone is one nucleotide away. The chain uses TRBV6-5 and TRBJ1-6, with 10 bases aligning to TRBD1. The CDR3 loop spans 19 amino acids. V lost 2 bases, J lost 7 bases, and 14 bases stayed unmatched. Germline V gives CDR1 MNHEY, CDR2 SVGAGI. The CDR3 region has the DNA TGTGCCAGCAGTTACGTTGGGACAGGGGTTATAGGGTTGAATTCACCCCTCCACTTT. It is translated as CASSYVGTGVIGLNSPLHF.

The rearrangement uses TRBV27 and TRBJ1-3; D is possibly TRBD1 (5 bases). The CDR3 runs 13 residues. V was cut by 8 bases and J by 6 bases, with 14 bases left in between. Germline V gives CDR1 MNHEY, CDR2 SMNVEV (reference sequence). The CDR3 DNA follows: TGTGCCAGCTATACATGGGGCACAAACACCATATATTTT. It encodes CASYTWGTNTIYF.

Comment on this clonotype: Since a much larger clone is just one base distant, this may be a read error. The J gene is TRBJ2-1, the V gene TRBV7-6, with TRBD1 matching over 7 bases. Per germline, CDR1 SGHVS and CDR2 FNYEAQ. The CDR3 totals 15 residues. The CDR3 DNA follows: TGTGCCAACAGCTTCATCGGGACAGCGTACAATGAGCAGTTCTTC. Its translation is CANSFIGTAYNEQFF.

This clonotype has a count of ten or more. The chain joins TRBV7-6 to TRBJ1-5; 9 bases agree with TRBD1. The V gene's germline CDR1 is SGHVS and CDR2 FNYEAQ. Trimming took 5 bases from V and 4 from J; bases not matched to a gene: 6. The CDR3 has 15 amino acids. CDR3 sequence (DNA): TGTGCCAGCAGCCCCCCCGGGACAGGGAATCAGCCCCAGCATTTT. It is translated as CASSPPGTGNQPQHF.

A few counts support this clonotype. J is TRBJ2-3 and V is TRBV4-1; 11 bases are a match to TRBD2. The CDR3 runs 17 residues. The junction had 5 bases not matched to a gene; V was cut back by 1 base and J by 2 bases. The V gene's germline CDR1 is MGHRA and CDR2 YSYEKL. CDR3 protein: CASSQVLAGGPTDTQYF. The DNA for the CDR3 is TGCGCCAGCAGCCAAGTTTTAGCGGGGGGGCCCACAGATACGCAGTATTTT.

The chain combines TRBV9 with TRBJ2-4; D is undetermined. Germline V gene lookup returns CDR1 SGDLS and CDR2 YYNGEE. There are 15 residues in the CDR3. Trimming removed 3 bases from V and 7 bases from J, with 17 bases in between. The CDR3 DNA sequence: TGTGCCAGCAGCGAACTGACCCGAGACGGGAACATTCAGTACTTC. The encoded protein is CASSELTRDGNIQYF.

This chain connects TRBV2 to TRBJ2-1, with TRBD2 identical over 10 bases. CDR3 length equals 17 residues. V lost 0 bases, J lost 8 bases, and 10 bases stayed unmatched. CDR1 is SNHLY and CDR2 is FYNNEI in the germline V gene. CDR3 loop: CASSEADSGGGGYEQFF. CDR3 sequence (DNA): TGTGCCAGCAGTGAAGCCGACAGCGGGGGGGGCGGCTATGAGCAGTTCTTC.